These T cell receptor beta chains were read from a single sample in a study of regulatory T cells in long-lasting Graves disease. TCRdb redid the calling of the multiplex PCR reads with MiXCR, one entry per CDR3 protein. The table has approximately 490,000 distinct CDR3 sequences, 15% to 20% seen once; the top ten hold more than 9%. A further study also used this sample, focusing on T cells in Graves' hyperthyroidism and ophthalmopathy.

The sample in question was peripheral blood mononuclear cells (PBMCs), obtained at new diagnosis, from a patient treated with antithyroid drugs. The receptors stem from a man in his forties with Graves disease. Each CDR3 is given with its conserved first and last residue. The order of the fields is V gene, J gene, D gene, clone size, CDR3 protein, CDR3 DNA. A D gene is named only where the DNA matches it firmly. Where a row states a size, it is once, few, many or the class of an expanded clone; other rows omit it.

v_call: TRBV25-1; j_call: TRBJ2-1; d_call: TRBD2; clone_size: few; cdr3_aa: CASSESTSGINEQFF; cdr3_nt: TGTGCCAGCAGTGAATCGACTAGCGGGATAAATGAGCAGTTCTTC
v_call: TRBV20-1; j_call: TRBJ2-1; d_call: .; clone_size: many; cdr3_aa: CSAMAPSSGTRGNEQFF; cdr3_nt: TGCAGTGCTATGGCCCCCTCGTCCGGGACCCGAGGGAATGAGCAGTTCTTC
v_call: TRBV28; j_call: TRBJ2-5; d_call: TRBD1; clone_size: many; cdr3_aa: CASSLSGQGGETQYF; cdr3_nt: TGTGCCAGCAGTTTATCGGGACAGGGTGGAGAGACCCAGTACTTC
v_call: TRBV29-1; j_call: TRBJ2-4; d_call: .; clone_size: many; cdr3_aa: CSVRDARIKNIQYF; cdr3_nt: TGCAGCGTCCGGGACGCCAGGATAAAAAACATTCAGTACTTC
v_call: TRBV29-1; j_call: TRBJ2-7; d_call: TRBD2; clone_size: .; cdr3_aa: CSVEGGASGRIYEQYF; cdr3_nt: TGCAGCGTTGAGGGGGGCGCTAGCGGGAGGATTTACGAGCAGTACTTC
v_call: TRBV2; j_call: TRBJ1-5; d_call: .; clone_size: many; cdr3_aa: CASTRQTSNQPQHF; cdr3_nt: TGTGCCAGCACCAGACAGACTAGCAATCAGCCCCAGCATTTT
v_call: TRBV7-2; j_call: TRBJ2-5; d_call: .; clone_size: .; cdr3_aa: CASTIFLLAGRPQYF; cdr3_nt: TGTGCCAGCACCATTTTCTTACTTGCCGGGAGACCCCAGTACTTC
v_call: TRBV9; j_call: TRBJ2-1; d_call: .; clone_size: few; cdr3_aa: CASSVGPGDEQFF; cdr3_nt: TGTGCCAGCAGCGTAGGGCCCGGCGATGAGCAGTTCTTC
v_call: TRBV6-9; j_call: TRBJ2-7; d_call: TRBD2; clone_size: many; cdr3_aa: CASSSELAGVGEQYF; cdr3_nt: TGTGCCAGCAGTTCGGAGCTAGCGGGAGTGGGGGAGCAGTACTTC
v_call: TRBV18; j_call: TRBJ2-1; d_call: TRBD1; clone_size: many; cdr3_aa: CASSPNGQGTEQFF; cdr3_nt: TGTGCCAGCTCACCTAACGGACAGGGGACTGAGCAGTTCTTC
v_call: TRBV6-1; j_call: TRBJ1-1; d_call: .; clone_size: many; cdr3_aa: CASSVPTVNTEAFF; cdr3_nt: TGTGCCAGCAGTGTACCGACAGTGAACACTGAAGCTTTCTTT
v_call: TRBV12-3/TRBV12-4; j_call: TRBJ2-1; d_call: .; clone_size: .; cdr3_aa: CASRTGNNEQFF; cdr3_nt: TGTGCCAGCAGGACAGGTAACAATGAGCAGTTCTTC
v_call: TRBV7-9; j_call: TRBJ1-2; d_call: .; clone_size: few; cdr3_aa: CASSPVGNYGYTF; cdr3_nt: TGTGCCAGCAGCCCCGTGGGAAACTATGGCTACACCTTC
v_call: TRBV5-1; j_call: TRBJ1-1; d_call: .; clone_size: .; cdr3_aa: CASSLGEVIGEAFF; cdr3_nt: TGCGCCAGCAGCTTGGGGGAAGTAATCGGTGAAGCTTTCTTT
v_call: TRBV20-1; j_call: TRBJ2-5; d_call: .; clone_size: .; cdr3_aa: CSAREPSGILTTQYF; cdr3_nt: TGCAGTGCTAGAGAACCCTCGGGGATCCTCACGACCCAGTACTTC
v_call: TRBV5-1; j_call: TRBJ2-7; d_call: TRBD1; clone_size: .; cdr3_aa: CASSPMTGAGEQYF; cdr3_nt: TGCGCCAGCAGCCCGATGACAGGGGCTGGCGAGCAGTACTTC
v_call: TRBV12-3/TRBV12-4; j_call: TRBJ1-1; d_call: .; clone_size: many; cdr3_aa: CASSLANGNTEAFF; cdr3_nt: TGTGCCAGCAGTTTAGCCAACGGGAACACTGAAGCTTTCTTT
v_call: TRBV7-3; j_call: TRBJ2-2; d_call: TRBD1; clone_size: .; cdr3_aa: CASSVGQGTGELFF; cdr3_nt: TGTGCCAGCAGCGTCGGACAGGGCACCGGGGAGCTGTTTTTT
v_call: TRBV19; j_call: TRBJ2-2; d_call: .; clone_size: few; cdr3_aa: CASSILGGTGELFF; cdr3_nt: TGTGCCAGTAGTATTTTAGGGGGAACCGGGGAGCTGTTTTTT
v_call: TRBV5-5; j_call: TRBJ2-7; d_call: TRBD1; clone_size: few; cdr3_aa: CASRQLQGAAYEQYF; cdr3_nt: TGTGCCAGCAGACAGTTGCAGGGGGCTGCCTACGAGCAGTACTTC
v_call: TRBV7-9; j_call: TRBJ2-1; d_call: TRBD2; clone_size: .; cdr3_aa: CASSHPGGSRGSYNEQFF; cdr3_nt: TGTGCCAGCAGCCATCCGGGGGGGTCGCGGGGATCCTACAATGAGCAGTTCTTC
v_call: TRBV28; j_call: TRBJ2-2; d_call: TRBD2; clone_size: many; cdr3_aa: CASRLGLAGDTGELFF; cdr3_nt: TGTGCCAGCAGGCTAGGACTAGCGGGAGACACCGGGGAGCTGTTTTTT
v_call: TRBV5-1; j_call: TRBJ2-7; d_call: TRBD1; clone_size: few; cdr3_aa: CASSLLGTGGYEQYF; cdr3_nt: TGCGCCAGCAGCTTGTTGGGGACAGGGGGTTACGAGCAGTACTTC
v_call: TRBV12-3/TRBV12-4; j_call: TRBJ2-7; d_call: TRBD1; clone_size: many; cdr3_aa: CASSSTGTGLEQYF; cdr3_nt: TGTGCCAGCAGTTCGACCGGGACAGGGCTCGAGCAGTACTTC
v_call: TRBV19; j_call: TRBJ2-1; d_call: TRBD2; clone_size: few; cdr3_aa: CASSTAGTSREQFF; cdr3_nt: TGTGCCAGTAGTACAGCCGGGACTAGCCGGGAGCAGTTCTTC
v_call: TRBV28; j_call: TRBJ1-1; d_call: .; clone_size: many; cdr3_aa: CASSFPGQHGSIF; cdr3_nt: TGTGCCAGCAGTTTCCCCGGACAGCACGGGTCAATCTTT
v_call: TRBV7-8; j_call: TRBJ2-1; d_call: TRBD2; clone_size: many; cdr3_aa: CASSPRTSGYNEQFF; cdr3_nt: TGTGCCAGCAGCCCCCGGACTAGCGGATACAATGAGCAGTTCTTC
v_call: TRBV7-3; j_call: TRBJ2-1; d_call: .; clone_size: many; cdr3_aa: CASSLGRGGNEQFF; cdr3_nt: TGTGCCAGCAGTTTAGGTCGAGGGGGAAATGAGCAGTTCTTC
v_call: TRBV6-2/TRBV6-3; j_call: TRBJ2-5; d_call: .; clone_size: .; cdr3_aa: CASSHGILKETQYF; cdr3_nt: TGTGCCAGCAGTCATGGGATTTTGAAAGAGACCCAGTACTTC
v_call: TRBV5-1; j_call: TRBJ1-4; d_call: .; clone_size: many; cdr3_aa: CASSVTGKDEKLFF; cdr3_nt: TGCGCCAGCAGCGTTACAGGGAAGGATGAAAAACTGTTTTTT
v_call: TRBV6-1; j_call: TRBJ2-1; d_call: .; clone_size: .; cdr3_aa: CASRKEGRLSEQFF; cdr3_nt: TGTGCCAGCAGAAAAGAAGGACGGCTGAGTGAGCAGTTCTTC
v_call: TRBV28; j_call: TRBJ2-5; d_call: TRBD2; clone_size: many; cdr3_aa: CASSSTSGSRETQYF; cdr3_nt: TGTGCCAGCAGTTCAACTAGCGGGAGTCGGGAGACCCAGTACTTC
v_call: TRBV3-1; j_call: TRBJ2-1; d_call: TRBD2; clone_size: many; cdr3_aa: CASSVGIAGYNEQFF; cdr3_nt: TGTGCCAGCAGTGTTGGCATAGCGGGATACAATGAGCAGTTCTTC
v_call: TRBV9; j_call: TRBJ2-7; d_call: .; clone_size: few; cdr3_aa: CASSADSNGNYEQYF; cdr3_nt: TGTGCCAGCAGCGCCGACTCGAACGGGAACTACGAGCAGTACTTC
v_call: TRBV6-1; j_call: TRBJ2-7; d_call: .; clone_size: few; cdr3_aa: CASTASLYEQYF; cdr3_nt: TGTGCCAGCACGGCCTCCCTCTACGAGCAGTACTTC
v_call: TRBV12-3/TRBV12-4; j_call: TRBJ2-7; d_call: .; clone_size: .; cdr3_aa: CASSFIDRTYEQYF; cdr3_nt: TGTGCCAGCAGTTTTATTGACCGAACCTACGAGCAGTACTTC
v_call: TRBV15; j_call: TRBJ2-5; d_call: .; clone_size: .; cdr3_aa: CATSRGTSQETQYF; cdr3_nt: TGTGCCACCAGCAGAGGGACTTCCCAAGAGACCCAGTACTTC
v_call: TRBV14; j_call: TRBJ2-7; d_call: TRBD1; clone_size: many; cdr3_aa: CASSKAGTGPYEQYF; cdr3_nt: TGTGCCAGCAGCAAGGCCGGGACAGGGCCCTACGAGCAGTACTTC
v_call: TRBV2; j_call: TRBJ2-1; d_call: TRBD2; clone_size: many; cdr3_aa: CASRIGLTSGYNEQFF; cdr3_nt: TGTGCCAGCAGGATCGGGCTGACTAGCGGCTACAATGAGCAGTTCTTC
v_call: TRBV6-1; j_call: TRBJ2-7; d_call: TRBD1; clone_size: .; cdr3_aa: CASRGTGGREQYF; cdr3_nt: TGTGCCAGCCGCGGGACAGGGGGACGCGAGCAGTACTTC
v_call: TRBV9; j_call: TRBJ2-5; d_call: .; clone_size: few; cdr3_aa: CASSVVPAGQETQYF; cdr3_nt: TGTGCCAGCAGCGTAGTGCCCGCGGGGCAAGAGACCCAGTACTTC
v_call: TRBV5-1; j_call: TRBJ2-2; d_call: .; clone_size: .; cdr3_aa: CASSPFGLTNTGELFF; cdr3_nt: TGCGCCAGCAGCCCCTTTGGCCTAACGAACACCGGGGAGCTGTTTTTT
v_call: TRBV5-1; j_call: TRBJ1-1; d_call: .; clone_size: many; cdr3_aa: CASSFSSPTEAFF; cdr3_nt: TGCGCCAGCAGCTTTTCCAGTCCCACTGAAGCTTTCTTT
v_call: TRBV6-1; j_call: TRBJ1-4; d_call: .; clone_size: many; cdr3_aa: CASRGDRGLFF; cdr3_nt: TGTGCCAGCAGGGGAGACAGAGGTCTGTTTTTT
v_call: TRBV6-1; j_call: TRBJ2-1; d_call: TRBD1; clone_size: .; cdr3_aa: CASSDEDRVIDEQFF; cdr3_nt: TGTGCCAGCAGTGACGAAGACAGGGTAATCGATGAGCAGTTCTTC
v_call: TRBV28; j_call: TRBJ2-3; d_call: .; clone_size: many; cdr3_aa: CASSFSTEGADTQYF; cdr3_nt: TGTGCCAGCAGTTTCTCGACAGAAGGAGCAGATACGCAGTATTTT
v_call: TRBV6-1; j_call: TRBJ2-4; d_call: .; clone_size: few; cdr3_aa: CASSASEVAKNIQYF; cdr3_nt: TGTGCCAGCAGCGCTAGCGAAGTAGCCAAAAACATTCAGTACTTC
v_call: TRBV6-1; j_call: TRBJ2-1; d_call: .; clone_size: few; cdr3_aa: CASRTSAYNEQFF; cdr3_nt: TGTGCCAGCAGGACTTCGGCCTACAATGAGCAGTTCTTC
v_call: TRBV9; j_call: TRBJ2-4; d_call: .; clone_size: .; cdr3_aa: CASSVGGLAKNIQYF; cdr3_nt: TGTGCCAGCAGCGTAGGGGGTCTAGCCAAAAACATTCAGTACTTC
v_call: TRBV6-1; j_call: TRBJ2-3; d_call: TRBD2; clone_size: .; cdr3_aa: CASSEWVASGDTQYF; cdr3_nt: TGTGCCAGCAGTGAATGGGTGGCTAGCGGCGATACGCAGTATTTT
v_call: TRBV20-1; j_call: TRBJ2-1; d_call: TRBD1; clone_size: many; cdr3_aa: CSAREGPRQGSSYNEQFF; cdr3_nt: TGCAGTGCTAGAGAGGGACCTCGACAGGGAAGCTCCTACAATGAGCAGTTCTTC
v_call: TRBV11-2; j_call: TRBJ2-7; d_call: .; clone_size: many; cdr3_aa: CASSLVLGAGEQYF; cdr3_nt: TGTGCCAGCAGCTTAGTTCTTGGGGCAGGGGAGCAGTACTTC
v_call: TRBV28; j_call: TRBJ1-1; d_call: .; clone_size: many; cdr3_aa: CASSLLMNTEAFF; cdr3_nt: TGTGCCAGCAGTTTATTAATGAACACTGAAGCTTTCTTT
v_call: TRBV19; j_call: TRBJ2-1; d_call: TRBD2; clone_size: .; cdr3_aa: CASSIRLAGGNEQFF; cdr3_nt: TGTGCCAGTAGTATCCGCCTAGCGGGAGGAAATGAGCAGTTCTTC
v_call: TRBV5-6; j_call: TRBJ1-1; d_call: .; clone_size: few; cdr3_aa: CASSAGHRNTEAFF; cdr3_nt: TGTGCCAGCAGCGCGGGACATAGGAACACTGAAGCTTTCTTT